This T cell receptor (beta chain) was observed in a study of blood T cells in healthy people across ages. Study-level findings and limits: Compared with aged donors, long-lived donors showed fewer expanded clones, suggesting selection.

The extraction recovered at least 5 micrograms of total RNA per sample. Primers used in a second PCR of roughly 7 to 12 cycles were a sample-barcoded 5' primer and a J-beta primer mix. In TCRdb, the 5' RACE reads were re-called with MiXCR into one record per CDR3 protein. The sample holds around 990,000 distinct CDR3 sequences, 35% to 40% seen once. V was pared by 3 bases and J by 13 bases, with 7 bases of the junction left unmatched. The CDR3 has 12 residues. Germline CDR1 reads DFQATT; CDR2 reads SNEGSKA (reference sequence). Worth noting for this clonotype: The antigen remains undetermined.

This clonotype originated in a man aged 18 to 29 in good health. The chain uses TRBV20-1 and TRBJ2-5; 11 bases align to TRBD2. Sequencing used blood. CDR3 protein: CSASPTSGGGYF. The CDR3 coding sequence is TGCAGTGCTAGCCCTACTAGCGGGGGAGGGTACTTC.